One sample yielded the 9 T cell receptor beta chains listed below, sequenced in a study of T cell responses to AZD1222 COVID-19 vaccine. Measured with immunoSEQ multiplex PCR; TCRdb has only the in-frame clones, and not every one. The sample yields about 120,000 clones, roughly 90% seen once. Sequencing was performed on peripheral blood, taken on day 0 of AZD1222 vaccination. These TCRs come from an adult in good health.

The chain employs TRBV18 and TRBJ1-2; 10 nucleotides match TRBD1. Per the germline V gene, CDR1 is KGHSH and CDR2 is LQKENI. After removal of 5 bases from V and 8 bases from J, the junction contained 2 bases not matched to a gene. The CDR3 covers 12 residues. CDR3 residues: CASSGQGDGYTF. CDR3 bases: TGTGCCAGCTCAGGACAGGGGGACGGCTACACCTTC.

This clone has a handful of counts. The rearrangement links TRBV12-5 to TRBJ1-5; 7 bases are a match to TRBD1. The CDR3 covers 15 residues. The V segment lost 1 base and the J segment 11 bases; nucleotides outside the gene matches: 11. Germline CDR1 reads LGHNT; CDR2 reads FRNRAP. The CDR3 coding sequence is TGTGCTAGTGGTTTGGCCTCGGGACAGAGCGTCGCCCAGCATTTT. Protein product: CASGLASGQSVAQHF.

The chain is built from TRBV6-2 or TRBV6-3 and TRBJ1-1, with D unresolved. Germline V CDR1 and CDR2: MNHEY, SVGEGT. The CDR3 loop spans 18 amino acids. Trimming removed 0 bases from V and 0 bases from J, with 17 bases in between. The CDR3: CASSYSLGRNNLNTEAFF. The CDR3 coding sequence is TGTGCCAGCAGTTACTCGTTAGGACGTAACAACTTGAACACTGAAGCTTTCTTT.

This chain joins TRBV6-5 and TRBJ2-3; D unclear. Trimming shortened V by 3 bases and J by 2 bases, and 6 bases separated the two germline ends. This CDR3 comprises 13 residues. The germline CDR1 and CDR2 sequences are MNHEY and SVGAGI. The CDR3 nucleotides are TGTGCCAGCAGTTATGGGTACACAGATACGCAGTATTTT. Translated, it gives CASSYGYTDTQYF.

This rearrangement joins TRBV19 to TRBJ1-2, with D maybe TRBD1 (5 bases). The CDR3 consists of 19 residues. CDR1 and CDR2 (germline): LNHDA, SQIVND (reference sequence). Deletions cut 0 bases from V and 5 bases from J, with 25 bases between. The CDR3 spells CASSIDAVFPNPGPYGYTF. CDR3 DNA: TGTGCCAGTAGTATAGATGCCGTGTTCCCTAACCCGGGACCGTATGGCTACACCTTC.

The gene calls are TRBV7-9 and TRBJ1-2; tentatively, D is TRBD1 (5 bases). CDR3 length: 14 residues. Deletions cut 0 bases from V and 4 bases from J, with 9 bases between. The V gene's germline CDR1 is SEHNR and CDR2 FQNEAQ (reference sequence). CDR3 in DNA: TGTGCCAGCAGCTTAGCAGGGGTTGCCTATGGCTACACCTTC. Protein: CASSLAGVAYGYTF.

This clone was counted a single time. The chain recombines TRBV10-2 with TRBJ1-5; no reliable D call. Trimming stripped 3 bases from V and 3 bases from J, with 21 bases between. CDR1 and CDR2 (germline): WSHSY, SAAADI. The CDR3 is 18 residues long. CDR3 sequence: CASSELDRLSEDNQPQHF. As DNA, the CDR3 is TGCGCCAGCAGTGAATTAGATCGTCTATCGGAGGACAATCAGCCCCAGCATTTT.

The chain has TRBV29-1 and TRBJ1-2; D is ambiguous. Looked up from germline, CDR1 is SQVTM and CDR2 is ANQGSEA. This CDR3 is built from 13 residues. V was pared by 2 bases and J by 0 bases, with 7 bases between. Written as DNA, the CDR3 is TGCAGCGTTGAAACCGGAACTAACTATGGCTACACCTTC. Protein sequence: CSVETGTNYGYTF.

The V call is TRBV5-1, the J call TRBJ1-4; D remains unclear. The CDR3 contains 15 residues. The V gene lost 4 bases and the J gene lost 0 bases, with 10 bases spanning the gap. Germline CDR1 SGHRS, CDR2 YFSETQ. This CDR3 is CASSPLIATNEKLFF. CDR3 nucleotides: TGCGCCAGCAGCCCCCTCATTGCAACTAATGAAAAACTGTTTTTT.